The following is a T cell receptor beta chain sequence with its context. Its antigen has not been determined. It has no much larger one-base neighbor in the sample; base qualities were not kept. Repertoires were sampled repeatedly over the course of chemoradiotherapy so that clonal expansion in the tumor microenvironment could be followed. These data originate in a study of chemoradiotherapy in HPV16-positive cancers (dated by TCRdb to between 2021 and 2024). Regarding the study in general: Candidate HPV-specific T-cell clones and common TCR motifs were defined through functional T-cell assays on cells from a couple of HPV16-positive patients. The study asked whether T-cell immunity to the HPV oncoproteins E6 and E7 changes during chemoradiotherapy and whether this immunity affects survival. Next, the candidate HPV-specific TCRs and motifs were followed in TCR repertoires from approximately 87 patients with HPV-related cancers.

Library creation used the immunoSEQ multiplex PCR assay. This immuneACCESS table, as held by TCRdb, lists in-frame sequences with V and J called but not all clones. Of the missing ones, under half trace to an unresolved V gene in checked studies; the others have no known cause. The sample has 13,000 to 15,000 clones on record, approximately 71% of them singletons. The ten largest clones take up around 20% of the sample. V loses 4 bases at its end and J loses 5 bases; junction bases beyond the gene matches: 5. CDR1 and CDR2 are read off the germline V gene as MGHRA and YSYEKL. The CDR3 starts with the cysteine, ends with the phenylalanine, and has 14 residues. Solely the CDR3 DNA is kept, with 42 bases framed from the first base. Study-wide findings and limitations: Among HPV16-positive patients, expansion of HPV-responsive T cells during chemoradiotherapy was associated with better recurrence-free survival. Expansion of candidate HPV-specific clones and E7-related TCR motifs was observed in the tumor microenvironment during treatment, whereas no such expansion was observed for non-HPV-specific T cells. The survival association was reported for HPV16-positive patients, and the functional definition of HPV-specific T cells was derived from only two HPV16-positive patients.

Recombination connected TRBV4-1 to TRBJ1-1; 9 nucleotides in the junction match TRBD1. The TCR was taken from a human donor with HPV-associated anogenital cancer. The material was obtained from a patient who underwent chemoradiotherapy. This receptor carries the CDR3 CASSPQGAGTEAFF. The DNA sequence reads TGCGCCAGCAGCCCACAGGGGGCTGGGACTGAAGCTTTCTTT.